The present entry profiles one T cell receptor (beta chain) with its context. Assay: immunoSEQ multiplex PCR; the TCRdb copy retains only in-frame clones and omits some. The sample lists 1,400 to 1,500 clones; over 80% were seen once. The data were taken from a study of somatic mutations in cytotoxic T cells in rheumatoid arthritis. The wider study: Flow sorting of some V beta antibody-stained T cells reached nearly 100% purity, with V beta1+ cells also TCRB-sequenced.

Looked up from germline, CDR1 is KGHSH and CDR2 is LQKENI. After removal of 6 bases from V and 5 bases from J, the junction contained 16 bases not matched to a gene. The CDR3 has 17 residues. The chain employs TRBV18 and TRBJ1-5; 7 bases map to TRBD1. This TCR came from a woman between 65 and 79 years old with rheumatoid arthritis. Sequenced input: CD8+ T cells sorted from blood. CDR3 in amino acids: CASSLSFGEGAYQPQHF. The CDR3 DNA reads TGTGCCAGCTCTCTCTCCTTCGGAGAGGGGGCGTATCAGCCCCAGCATTTT.